These 28 T cell receptor beta chains originate from one sample sequenced in a study of T cells in women clearing cervical HPV infection. The table came from immunoSEQ multiplex PCR; TCRdb's copy has only in-frame clones and leaves some out. The sample totals tens of thousands of clones. Sequenced: blood buffy coat. These receptors were obtained from a woman between 18 and 70 years old with a cervical HPV16 infection that either progressed to CIN3+ or cleared (not recorded which).

For this clone: Read data end 3 residues before the CDR3 end; the end is taken from the germline J gene. V is TRBV30 and J is TRBJ1-3, with a possible D match to TRBD1 (5 bases). Trimming took off 3 bases at V and 0 bases at J, with 12 bases between the two ends. Germline CDR1 is GTSNPN and CDR2 is SVGIG (reference sequence). The CDR3 loop spans 15 amino acids. The part of the CDR3 DNA that was read is TGTGCCTGGAGCCGGGACTCCGGCTCTGGAAACACC. It yields the protein CAWSRDSGSGNT. The full CDR3 reads CAWSRDSGSGNTIYF.

Concerning this clone: From the germline J gene comes the end of the CDR3, since the read stops 3 residues before it. J is TRBJ1-6 and V is TRBV20-1; TRBD1 aligns across 7 bases. The CDR3 length is 16 residues. Germline CDR1 and CDR2: DFQATT and SNEGSKA (reference sequence). Germline trimming cut 5 bases from V and 0 bases from J; bases unmatched to any gene: 7. CDR3: CSASPGQTSYNSPLHF. The CDR3 bases that were read are TGCAGTGCTTCCCCGGGACAGACCTCCTATAATTCACCC.

In regard to this clone: Read data end 3 residues before the CDR3 end; the end is taken from the germline J gene. The gene calls are TRBV6-4 and TRBJ2-3; D is ambiguous. This CDR3 is 13 amino acids long. Germline lookup yields CDR1 MRHNA and CDR2 SNTAGT. Trimming pared 3 bases from V and 4 bases from J, leaving 8 bases between. CDR3 DNA, as far as it was read: TGTGCCAGCAGTGAAAAAGAGGCAGATACG. This sequence encodes CASSEKEADT. The entire CDR3 protein reads CASSEKEADTQYF.

Concerning this clone: The sequence runs out 3 residues before the end of the CDR3; the remainder is reconstructed from the germline J gene. The V and J genes are TRBV20-1 and TRBJ2-5; D may be TRBD2 (6 bases). Trimming cost V 7 bases and J 0 bases, with 6 bases left between them. Germline loops: CDR1 DFQATT, CDR2 SNEGSKA (reference sequence). CDR3 length: 11 residues. CDR3 DNA, as far as it was read: TGCAGTGGGACTAACCAAGAGACC. Translating gives CSGTNQET. In full, the CDR3 reads CSGTNQETQYF.

Concerning this clone itself: The DNA ends 3 residues before the CDR3 does, and the rest of the CDR3 is filled in from the germline J gene. V is TRBV2 and J is TRBJ1-1; 10 bases map to TRBD1. CDR3 size: 16 residues. In germline, CDR1 is SNHLY, CDR2 FYNNEI. The ends lost 0 bases at V and 7 bases at J; junction bases unmatched: 8. CDR3 region: CASSEASTGGRIEAFF. The sequenced part of the CDR3 DNA is TGTGCCAGCAGTGAAGCATCGACAGGGGGCAGAATTGAA.

About this clone itself: The read stops 3 residues short of the end of the CDR3; the missing end is completed from the germline J gene. The rearrangement uses TRBV10-3 and TRBJ1-5; D not certain. The CDR3 consists of 13 residues. V was pared by 8 bases and J by 2 bases, with 10 bases between. CDR1 ENHRY and CDR2 SYGVKD come from the germline V gene. The CDR3 sequence: CAIGGQGNQPQHF. The part of the CDR3 DNA that was read is TGTGCCATCGGAGGCCAGGGCAATCAGCCC.

By frequency, this clone registers medium-sized. The read halts 3 residues ahead of the CDR3 end, with the missing end drawn from the germline J gene. The rearrangement uses TRBV6-2 or TRBV6-3 and TRBJ2-6, with TRBD1 matching 8 bases. V dropped 2 bases and J dropped 3; count of bases not matched to a gene: 0. This CDR3 is 15 amino acids long. CDR1 is MNHEY, CDR2 SVGEGT, per germline. The CDR3 DNA, read in part, is TGTGCCAGCAGTTACACAGGGGGTGGGGCCAACGTC. This encodes CASSYTGGGANV. The CDR3 as a whole reads CASSYTGGGANVLTF.

To note about this clone: The read finishes 3 residues shy of the CDR3 end, and the germline J gene is used to complete it. The J gene is TRBJ2-3, the V gene TRBV20-1; D possibly uses TRBD1 or TRBD2 (5 bases each). The V gene's germline CDR1 is DFQATT and CDR2 SNEGSKA (reference sequence). The V end was cut by 5 bases, the J end by 5 bases, with 11 bases between. This CDR3 contains 12 residues. Incomplete CDR3 DNA: TGCAGTGCTCCCGAGAGGGGAGATACG. Translated: CSAPERGDT. The full CDR3 protein reads CSAPERGDTQYF.

With regard to this clone: The read halts 3 residues ahead of the CDR3 end, with the missing end drawn from the germline J gene. The chain combines TRBV5-1 with TRBJ2-5; D might be TRBD1 (6 bases). V dropped 0 bases and J dropped 1 base, with 13 bases sitting between them. CDR3 length: 16 amino acids. Germline V gene data show CDR1 as SGHRS and CDR2 as YFSETQ. Incomplete CDR3 DNA: TGCGCCAGCAGCTTGGCGGCCAGGGGTGGCCAAGAGACC. Protein: CASSLAARGGQET. In full, the CDR3 reads CASSLAARGGQETQYF.

About this clone: The DNA ends 3 residues before the CDR3 does, and the rest of the CDR3 is filled in from the germline J gene. The chain couples TRBV9 to TRBJ1-1; unclear D gene. Trimming took off 0 bases at V and 1 base at J, with 7 bases between the two ends. The CDR3 length is 14 residues. From germline, CDR1 is SGDLS and CDR2 YYNGEE. CDR3 DNA (partial): TGTGCCAGCAGCGTAGGTCCGGGGAACACTGAA. Its translation is CASSVGPGNTE. In full, the CDR3 is CASSVGPGNTEAFF.

A note on this clone: The read is 3 residues too short to cover the CDR3 end, so that end is filled in from the germline J gene. The chain uses TRBV5-4 and TRBJ2-1, with D maybe TRBD1 (6 bases). In germline, CDR1 is SGHNT, CDR2 YYREEE (reference sequence). With 6 bases removed from V and 3 bases from J, the gap between germline ends came to 13 bases. CDR3 length equals 14 residues. CDR3 bases read: TGTGCCAGCACCTCCTGGGACAACTACAATGAG. This codes for CASTSWDNYNE. From start to end, the CDR3 is CASTSWDNYNEQFF. Looking up the rest from reference TRBV5-4 and TRBJ2-1 gives the full variable domain: ETGVTQSPTHLIKTRGQQVTLRCSSQSGHNTVSWYQQALGQGPQFIFQYYREEENGRGNFPPRFSGLQFPNYSSELNVNALELDDSALYLCASTSWDNYNEQFFGPGTRLTVL.

In regard to this clone: Read sequence stops 3 residues before the CDR3 end, and the germline J gene provides the missing end. This rearrangement joins TRBV20-1 to TRBJ2-2; 8 bases align to TRBD1. The CDR3 spans 15 residues. V lost 7 bases to trimming and J lost 7 bases; unmatched junction nucleotides: 14. Germline lookup yields CDR1 DFQATT and CDR2 SNEGSKA (reference sequence). The sequenced CDR3 bases are TGCAGTGTCAGTCGGGTGGACAGGGATAACGGGGAG. This codes for CSVSRVDRDNGE. The entire CDR3 sequence reads CSVSRVDRDNGELFF.

On this clone itself: The sequenced fragment ends 3 residues before the CDR3 boundary, so the rest is inferred from the germline J gene. The V gene is TRBV10-1, the J gene TRBJ2-1, with 10 bases identical to TRBD2. The CDR3 has 16 residues. The germline CDR1 and CDR2 sequences are WNHNN and SYGVQD (reference sequence). V lost 0 bases, J lost 6 bases, and 5 bases stayed unmatched. The CDR3 DNA, read in part, is TGCGCCAGCAGTGAGTCGAACCTAGCGGGGGTCAATGAG. Its translation: CASSESNLAGVNE. From start to end, the CDR3 is CASSESNLAGVNEQFF.

Remarks on this clone: The observed sequence ends 3 residues before the CDR3 terminus, with the missing tail filled in from the germline J gene. The chain employs TRBV11-2 and TRBJ2-3, with 11 positions matching TRBD2. Trimming cost V 5 bases and J 8 bases; bases outside gene matches: 9. Germline V gene lookup returns CDR1 SGHAT and CDR2 FQNNGV. The CDR3 covers 15 residues. Incomplete CDR3 DNA: TGTGCCAGCAGCCAGACTAGCGGGGTGGTGGGTACG. It specifies CASSQTSGVVGT. The whole CDR3 sequence is CASSQTSGVVGTQYF.

On this clone itself: From the germline J gene comes the end of the CDR3, since the read stops 3 residues before it. V gene TRBV7-6 combines with J gene TRBJ2-2; 8 bases align to TRBD1. V shed 5 bases, J shed 7 bases, and the junction held 9 bases outside the gene matches. The CDR3 length is 15 residues. CDR1 is SGHVS, CDR2 FNYEAQ, per germline. The sequenced part of the CDR3 DNA is TGTGCCAGCAGCCCACGACTTGACAGGGGCGGGGAG. Its translation is CASSPRLDRGGE. The whole CDR3 sequence is CASSPRLDRGGELFF.

Remarks on this clone: The CDR3 end lies 3 residues beyond the end of the read and is filled in from the germline J gene. This chain uses TRBV10-1 with TRBJ2-2, with D perhaps TRBD2 (6 bases). This CDR3 spans 14 amino acids. Trimming pared 6 bases from V and 0 bases from J, leaving 8 bases between. CDR1 and CDR2 (germline): WNHNN, SYGVQD (reference sequence). CDR3: CASSGDSNTGELFF. The DNA read from the CDR3 is TGCGCCAGCAGCGGGGACTCGAACACCGGGGAG.

Regarding this clone: The read ends 3 residues before the CDR3 terminus; that terminus is restored from the germline J gene. The V call is TRBV6-2 or TRBV6-3, the J call TRBJ2-7; 9 bases align to TRBD1. Germline V CDR1 and CDR2: MNHEY, SVGEGT. CDR3 length: 14 residues. The junction had 8 bases not matched to a gene; V was cut back by 6 bases and J by 5 bases. The sequenced part of the CDR3 DNA is TGTGCCAGCAGCTCCGGACAGGGGAGCGACGAG. It yields the protein CASSSGQGSDE. The full CDR3 sequence reads CASSSGQGSDEQYF.

Regarding this clone: The CDR3 end lies 3 residues beyond the end of the read and is filled in from the germline J gene. Different DNA sequences within this sample yield the same CDR3. The V call is TRBV18, the J call TRBJ2-7; D is perhaps TRBD2 (6 bases). Germline loops: CDR1 KGHSH, CDR2 LQKENI. Trimming shortened V by 6 bases and J by 3 bases, and 18 bases separated the two germline ends. The CDR3 totals 15 residues. CDR3 DNA, as far as it was read: TGTGCCAGCTCCCCGCCCGGGACTGCCAACTACGAG. Amino acid sequence: CASSPPGTANYE. The full CDR3 reads CASSPPGTANYEQYF.

Concerning this clone: The observed sequence ends 3 residues before the CDR3 terminus, with the missing tail filled in from the germline J gene. This chain uses TRBV2 with TRBJ2-3; 15 nucleotides align to TRBD2. Germline lookup yields CDR1 SNHLY and CDR2 FYNNEI. Trimming took 5 bases from V and 5 from J; bases not matched to a gene: 5. This CDR3 has 16 amino acids. Incomplete CDR3 DNA: TGTGCCAGCAGTTGGACTAGCGGGGGGGCCGAAGATACG. Translation: CASSWTSGGAEDT. The full-length CDR3 reads as CASSWTSGGAEDTQYF.

On this clone itself: The CDR3 end falls 3 residues outside the read, so it is completed with the germline J gene. The J gene is TRBJ1-6, the V gene TRBV30; D is ambiguous. The germline V and J ends were trimmed by 5 bases and 0 bases, with 20 bases remaining between them. The CDR3 runs to 18 residues. CDR1 and CDR2 from the germline V gene are GTSNPN and SVGIG (reference sequence). The CDR3 DNA, read in part, is TGTGCCTGGTCTCAGGCCCCACCACTCTACTCCTATAATTCACCC. Protein sequence: CAWSQAPPLYSYNSP. The CDR3 in full is CAWSQAPPLYSYNSPLHF.

About this clone itself: Sequencing ends 3 residues short of the CDR3 end; the germline J gene provides the rest. This chain joins TRBV5-6 and TRBJ2-5, with a possible D match to TRBD2 (6 bases). This CDR3 has 15 amino acids. V lost 4 bases to trimming and J lost 5 bases, with 18 bases between them. Germline V lookup: CDR1 SGHDT, CDR2 YYEEEE. CDR3 DNA, as far as it was read: TGTGCCAGCAGCCCGCCGACTAGTCCCGGGGAGACC. The encoded protein is CASSPPTSPGET. The full-length CDR3 reads as CASSPPTSPGETQYF.

Of note for this clone: From the germline J gene comes the end of the CDR3, since the read stops 3 residues before it. The V gene is TRBV28, the J gene TRBJ2-2; possibly TRBD1 for D (5 bases). CDR3 size: 15 residues. Per germline, CDR1 MDHEN and CDR2 SYDVKM. Trimming took off 1 base at V and 4 bases at J, with 10 bases between the two ends. The CDR3 loop is CASSLLPGITGELFF. The CDR3 bases that were read are TGTGCCAGCAGTTTATTACCAGGGATCACCGGGGAG.

Turning to this clone: Read data end 3 residues before the CDR3 end; the end is taken from the germline J gene. The rearrangement links TRBV7-3 to TRBJ1-2, with D possibly matching TRBD1 (5 bases). The germline V and J ends were trimmed by 5 bases and 7 bases, with 23 bases remaining between them. The CDR3 spans 16 residues. Germline V gene data show CDR1 as SGHTA and CDR2 as FQGTGA. This chain's CDR3 is CASSKEVQGMYCGYTF. CDR3 DNA, as far as it was read: TGTGCCAGCAGCAAAGAGGTGCAGGGAATGTACTGTGGC.

A remark on this clone: The read ends 3 residues shy of where the CDR3 ends; the end is completed using the germline J gene. The chain links TRBV28 to TRBJ2-5; D is undetermined. This CDR3 has 12 residues. Germline CDR1 is MDHEN and CDR2 is SYDVKM. With 1 base removed from V and 4 bases from J, the gap between germline ends came to 4 bases. CDR3 sequence reads: CASSLSRETQYF. The CDR3 bases that were read are TGTGCCAGCAGTTTATCTCGAGAGACC.

CDR3 sequence: CASSSSTGANVLTF. Partial CDR3 DNA: TGCGCCAGCAGCTCCAGTACTGGGGCCAACGTC. The chain joins TRBV5-1 to TRBJ2-6; D is unclear. The read ends 3 residues before the CDR3 terminus; that terminus is restored from the germline J gene. V was shortened by 3 bases and J by 2 bases, with 6 bases between the two germline ends. The germline V gene encodes CDR1 SGHRS and CDR2 YFSETQ. The CDR3 runs to 14 residues.

About this clone: Read coverage stops 3 residues before the CDR3 terminus; the germline J gene supplies the remainder. The rearrangement joins TRBV12-3 or TRBV12-4 to TRBJ1-5; no clear D gene. The CDR3 has 11 residues. The V end was cut by 6 bases, the J end by 8 bases, with 8 bases between. The sequenced CDR3 bases are TGTGCCAGCAGCATCGCGGAGCCC. This sequence encodes CASSIAEP. The whole CDR3 protein is CASSIAEPQHF.

As concerns this clone: The observed sequence ends 3 residues before the CDR3 terminus, with the missing tail filled in from the germline J gene. The chain couples TRBV19 to TRBJ2-2; TRBD1 agrees at 9 bases. V lost 5 bases, J lost 4 bases, and 8 bases stayed unmatched. This CDR3 spans 16 amino acids. Per germline, CDR1 LNHDA and CDR2 SQIVND (reference sequence). The CDR3: CASSESGQGITGELFF. The part of the CDR3 DNA that was read is TGTGCCAGTAGTGAATCGGGACAGGGTATCACCGGGGAG. The full variable domain, with the rest looked up from reference TRBV19 and TRBJ2-2, is DGGITQSPKYLFRKEGQNVTLSCEQNLNHDAMYWYRQDPGQGLRLIYYSQIVNDFQKGDIAEGYSVSREKKESFPLTVTSAQKNPTAFYLCASSESGQGITGELFFGEGSRLTVL.

Concerning this clone: Sequencing ends 3 residues short of the CDR3 end; the germline J gene provides the rest. The chain has TRBV5-6 and TRBJ1-6, with a possible D match to TRBD1 (6 bases). Trimming took 2 bases from V and 8 from J, leaving 14 bases between them. This CDR3 has 15 amino acids. Germline CDR1 and CDR2: SGHDT and YYEEEE. CDR3 DNA (partial): TGTGCCAGCAGCTTCCGGGACAACGGGTATTCACCC. This encodes CASSFRDNGYSP. The full CDR3 is CASSFRDNGYSPLHF.